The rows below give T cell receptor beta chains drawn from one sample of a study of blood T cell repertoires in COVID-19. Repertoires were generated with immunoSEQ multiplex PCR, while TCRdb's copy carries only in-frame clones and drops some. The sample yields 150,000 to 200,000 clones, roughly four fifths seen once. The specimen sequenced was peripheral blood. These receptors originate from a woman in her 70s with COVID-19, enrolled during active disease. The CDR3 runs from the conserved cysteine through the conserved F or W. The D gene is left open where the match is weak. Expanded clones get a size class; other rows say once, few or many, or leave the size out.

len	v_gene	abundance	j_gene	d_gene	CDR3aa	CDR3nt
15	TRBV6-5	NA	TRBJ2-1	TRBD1	CASRPDRGGYNEQFF	TGTGCCAGCAGACCCGACAGGGGTGGTTACAATGAGCAGTTCTTC
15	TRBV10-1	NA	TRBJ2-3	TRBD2	CASSAGTSGRDTQYF	TGCGCCAGCAGCGCCGGGACTAGCGGGCGAGATACGCAGTATTTT
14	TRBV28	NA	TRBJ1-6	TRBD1	CASSWTGPNSPLHF	TGTGCCAGCTCCTGGACAGGACCCAATTCACCCCTCCACTTT
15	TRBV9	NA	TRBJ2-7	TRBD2	CASSTGLAGDYEQYF	TGTGCCAGCAGCACGGGACTAGCGGGAGACTACGAGCAGTACTTC
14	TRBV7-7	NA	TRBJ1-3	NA	CASSLSDSGNTIYF	TGTGCCAGCAGCTTAAGTGACAGCGGAAACACCATATATTTT
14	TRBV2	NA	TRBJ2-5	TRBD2	CASRGLAGQETQYF	TGTGCCAGCAGGGGACTAGCGGGCCAAGAGACCCAGTACTTC
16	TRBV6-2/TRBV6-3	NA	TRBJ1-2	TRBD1	CASSQTDRGTNYGYTF	TGTGCCAGCAGTCAGACGGACAGGGGAACTAACTATGGCTACACCTTC
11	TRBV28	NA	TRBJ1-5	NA	CASSVDQPQHF	TGTGCCAGCAGCGTCGATCAGCCCCAGCATTTT
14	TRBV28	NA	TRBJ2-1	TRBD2	CASSRTSGSGEQFF	TGTGCCAGCAGCCGGACTAGCGGGAGCGGTGAGCAGTTCTTC
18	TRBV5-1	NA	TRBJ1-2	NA	CASSLNTGSGSFNYGYTF	TGCGCCAGCAGCTTGAATACAGGGAGTGGTTCTTTTAACTATGGCTACACCTTC
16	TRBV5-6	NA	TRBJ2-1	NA	CASSLVETAGYNEQFF	TGTGCCAGCAGCTTGGTGGAGACAGCCGGTTACAATGAGCAGTTCTTC
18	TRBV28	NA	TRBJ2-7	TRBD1	CASRAVNGRGQSIYEQYF	TGTGCCAGCAGAGCAGTTAATGGTAGGGGACAGTCTATCTACGAGCAGTACTTC
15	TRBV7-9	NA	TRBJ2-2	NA	CASSLHSLNTGELFF	TGTGCCAGCAGCTTACACAGCTTGAACACCGGGGAGCTGTTTTTT
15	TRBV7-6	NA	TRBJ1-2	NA	CASSPSTGLLGGYTF	TGTGCCAGCAGCCCCTCAACCGGGTTGCTTGGAGGCTACACCTTC
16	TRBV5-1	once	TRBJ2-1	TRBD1	CASSYSGGSSYNEQFF	TGCGCCAGCAGCTACTCAGGGGGCAGCTCCTACAATGAGCAGTTCTTC
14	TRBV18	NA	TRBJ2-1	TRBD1	CASSPGTGHNEQFF	TGTGCCAGCTCACCCGGGACAGGACACAATGAGCAGTTCTTC
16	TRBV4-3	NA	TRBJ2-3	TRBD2	CASSQGVSGGTDTQYF	TGCGCCAGCAGCCAAGGGGTTAGCGGGGGCACAGATACGCAGTATTTT
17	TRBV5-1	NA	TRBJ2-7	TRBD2	CASSEGTSGSRRFEQYF	TGCGCCAGCAGCGAGGGGACTAGCGGGAGTCGGAGGTTCGAGCAGTACTTC
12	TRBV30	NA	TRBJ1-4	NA	CAWTAGYEKLFF	TGTGCCTGGACCGCAGGGTATGAAAAACTGTTTTTT
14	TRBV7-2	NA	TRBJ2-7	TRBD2	CASRPRGGLYEQYF	TGTGCCAGCCGACCCCGCGGGGGACTTTACGAGCAGTACTTC
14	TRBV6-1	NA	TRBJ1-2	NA	CASRSLAGFFGYTF	TGTGCCAGCAGGTCACTTGCAGGGTTCTTTGGCTACACCTTC
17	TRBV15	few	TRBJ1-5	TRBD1	CATSREGGAGGNQPQHF	TGTGCCACCAGCAGAGAAGGGGGCGCAGGTGGCAATCAGCCCCAGCATTTT
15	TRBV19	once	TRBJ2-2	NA	CASSIRGGTTGELFF	TGTGCCAGTAGTATACGAGGGGGAACGACCGGGGAGCTGTTTTTT
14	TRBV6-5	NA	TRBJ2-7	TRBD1	CAVRETGLNYEQYF	TGTGCCGTCAGAGAGACAGGGCTAAACTACGAGCAGTACTTC
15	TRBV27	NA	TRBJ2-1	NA	CASSLEGEGRNEQFF	TGTGCCAGCAGTTTAGAGGGGGAGGGCCGGAATGAGCAGTTCTTC
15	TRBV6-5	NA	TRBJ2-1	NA	CASSLASVSYNEQFF	TGTGCCAGCAGTCTAGCGTCGGTCTCCTACAATGAGCAGTTCTTC
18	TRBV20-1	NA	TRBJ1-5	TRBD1	CSASSRGPGQLSNQPQHF	TGCAGTGCTAGTTCTAGGGGACCGGGACAGCTTAGCAATCAGCCCCAGCATTTT
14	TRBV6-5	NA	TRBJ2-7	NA	CASRGSGSTYEQYF	TGTGCCAGCAGGGGTAGCGGATCTACGTACGAGCAGTACTTC
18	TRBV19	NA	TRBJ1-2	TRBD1	CASSITRTVGRGHYGYTF	TGTGCCAGTAGTATTACCCGGACAGTGGGAAGGGGGCACTATGGCTACACCTTC
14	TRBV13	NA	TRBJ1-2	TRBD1	CASSSSGTAYGYTF	TGTGCCAGCAGCTCCTCCGGGACAGCTTATGGCTACACCTTC
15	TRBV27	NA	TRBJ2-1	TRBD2	CASSWTSGSNNEQFF	TGTGCCAGCAGTTGGACTAGCGGGAGTAACAATGAGCAGTTCTTC
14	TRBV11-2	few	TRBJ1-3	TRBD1	CASSRDSSGNTIYF	TGTGCCAGCAGCCGGGACAGCTCTGGAAACACCATATATTTT